These 10 T cell receptor beta chains share one sample of origin, sequenced in a study of cytotoxic CD8 clonotypes in ibrutinib-treated CLL (dated by TCRdb to the early 2020s). Explained via the paper, the time point label denotes: approximately 25 months on ibrutinib. Library method: the immunoSEQ multiplex PCR assay. Entries here come from immuneACCESS through TCRdb and include only in-frame sequences with V and J called. Some clones fail to appear in such tables; in the studies checked, an unresolved V gene covers under half of the shortfall, and the cause of the remainder is unknown. The sample records about 92,000 clones, 60% to 80% of which are singletons. The ten largest clones add up to 20% to 25% of the sample. The source was PBMCs, collected after 24 months of ibrutinib treatment. Receptor source: a human donor with chronic lymphocytic leukemia.

The chain has TRBV2 and TRBJ2-5; perhaps TRBD2 as D (5 bases). The CDR3 consists of 14 residues. Between the trimmed V and J ends, which lost 4 bases and 5 bases, there was a span of 14 bases. Germline CDR1 reads SNHLY; CDR2 reads FYNNEI. The CDR3 region is CASSVEGLAETQYF. The CDR3 DNA follows: TGTGCCAGCAGTGTTGAGGGATTGGCGGAGACCCAGTACTTC.

The rearrangement joins TRBV6-6 to TRBJ2-7, with 7 bases matching TRBD2. In germline, CDR1 is MNHNY, CDR2 SVGAGI (reference sequence). This CDR3 has 15 residues. V lost 4 bases to trimming and J lost 7 bases; unmatched junction nucleotides: 13. CDR3 protein: CASSSRLATPGEQYF. As DNA, the CDR3 is TGTGCCAGCAGTTCTAGACTAGCCACACCGGGGGAGCAGTACTTC.

The CDR3 DNA follows: TGTGCCAGCAGCGTAGTTGGGATCGGGGAGCTGTTTTTT. This codes for CASSVVGIGELFF. The rearrangement joins TRBV9 to TRBJ2-2, with unresolved D. V was cut by 0 bases and J by 7 bases, with 7 bases left in between. The V gene's germline CDR1 is SGDLS and CDR2 YYNGEE. The CDR3 loop spans 13 amino acids.

The rearrangement links TRBV7-2 to TRBJ1-2; 8 bases fit TRBD1. The CDR3 loop spans 12 amino acids. In germline, CDR1 is SGHTA, CDR2 FQGNSA. J was trimmed by 6 bases and V by 7 bases; bases with no gene match: 4. CDR3 nucleotide sequence: TGTGCCAGCAACCGACAGGGGAATGGCTACACCTTC. It yields the protein CASNRQGNGYTF.

The rearrangement joins TRBV9 to TRBJ1-1; TRBD1 matches at 8 bases. J was trimmed by 2 bases and V by 1 base; bases with no gene match: 10. CDR1 SGDLS and CDR2 YYNGEE come from the germline V gene. This CDR3 spans 17 amino acids. The CDR3 coding sequence is TGTGCCAGCAGCGTATTTCCGGGACAGGTCTTTAACACTGAAGCTTTCTTT. This gives the protein CASSVFPGQVFNTEAFF.

V and J are TRBV18 and TRBJ2-1, with TRBD2 matching 14 bases. This CDR3 region has 16 residues. Unmatched junction bases numbered 2, after V lost 3 bases and J lost 4 bases. Germline V lookup: CDR1 KGHSH, CDR2 LQKENI. The CDR3 DNA reads as TGTGCCAGCTCACCGGGACTAGCGGGAGAGTACAATGAGCAGTTCTTC. Amino acids: CASSPGLAGEYNEQFF.

The chain recombines TRBV7-9 with TRBJ2-5, with 9 positions matching TRBD1. V trimming: 4 bases; J trimming: 4 bases; junction bases outside the gene matches: 7. Per the germline V gene, CDR1 is SEHNR and CDR2 is FQNEAQ (reference sequence). The CDR3 loop spans 15 amino acids. This CDR3 is CASSSPGQGLETQYF. CDR3 DNA sequence: TGTGCCAGCAGCTCGCCGGGACAGGGATTAGAGACCCAGTACTTC.

This rearrangement joins TRBV5-8 to TRBJ1-1, with 7 bases identical to TRBD1. With 5 bases clipped from V and 5 bases from J, the junction kept 12 bases outside the gene matches. Germline V gene lookup returns CDR1 SGHTS and CDR2 YDEGEE. This CDR3 has 15 amino acids. CDR3 DNA: TGTGCCAGCAGACCCAATCGACAGGGATGGACTGAAGCTTTCTTT. Amino acid sequence: CASRPNRQGWTEAFF.

This rearrangement joins TRBV18 to TRBJ2-3, with TRBD2 matching over 14 bases. With 3 bases clipped from V and 4 bases from J, the junction kept 0 bases outside the gene matches. Germline V CDR1 and CDR2: KGHSH, LQKENI. The CDR3 loop spans 15 amino acids. This CDR3 is CASSPGLAGADTQYF. The CDR3 region has the DNA TGTGCCAGCTCACCGGGACTAGCGGGGGCAGATACGCAGTATTTT.

This clone was detected only a few times. The V gene is TRBV5-4, the J gene TRBJ2-5, with 9 bases matching TRBD2. CDR1 is SGHNT, CDR2 YYREEE, per germline (reference sequence). J was trimmed by 5 bases and V by 1 base; bases with no gene match: 3. CDR3 size: 14 residues. The CDR3 coding sequence is TGTGCCAGCAGCTTGAAACTAGCGGGTGAGACCCAGTACTTC. This encodes CASSLKLAGETQYF.